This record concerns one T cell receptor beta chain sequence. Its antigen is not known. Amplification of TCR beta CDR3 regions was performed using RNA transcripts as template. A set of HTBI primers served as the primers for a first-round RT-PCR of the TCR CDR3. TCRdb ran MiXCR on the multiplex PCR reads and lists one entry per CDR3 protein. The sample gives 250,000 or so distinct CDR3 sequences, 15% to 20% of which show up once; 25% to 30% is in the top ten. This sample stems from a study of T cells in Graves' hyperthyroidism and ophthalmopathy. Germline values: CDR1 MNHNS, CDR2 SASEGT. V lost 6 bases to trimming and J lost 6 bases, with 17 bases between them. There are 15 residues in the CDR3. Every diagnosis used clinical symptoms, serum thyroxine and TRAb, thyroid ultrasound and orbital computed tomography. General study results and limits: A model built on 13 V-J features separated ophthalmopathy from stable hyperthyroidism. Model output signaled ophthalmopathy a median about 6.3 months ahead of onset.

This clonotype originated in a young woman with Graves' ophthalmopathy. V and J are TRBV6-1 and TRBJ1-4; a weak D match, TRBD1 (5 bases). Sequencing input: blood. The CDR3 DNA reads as TGTGCCAGCAGGCCTTCAGGGAGGTTGGATGAAAAACTGTTTTTT. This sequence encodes CASRPSGRLDEKLFF.